A selection of T cell receptor beta chains follows, all from one sample in a study of cytomegalovirus exposure and HLA in healthy donors. The assay was immunoSEQ multiplex PCR, and TCRdb's table has in-frame clones only and misses some. The sample carries around 130,000 clones, 75% to 90% recorded once. The sequenced material came from PBMCs. The origin of the receptors is a female donor in good health and CMV-seronegative. The CDR3 runs from the conserved cysteine through the conserved F or W. D genes are given only for firm matches. Not every row has a clone size; where given, it reads once, few, many or a size class.

D gene: -; J gene: TRBJ2-3; clone size: -; V gene: TRBV5-8; CDR3 DNA: TGTGCCAGCAGCCCCCCCTTGGAGGTGCTATATACGCAGTATTTT; CDR3 protein: CASSPPLEVLYTQYF
D gene: -; J gene: TRBJ1-5; clone size: -; V gene: TRBV27; CDR3 DNA: TGTGCCAGCAGATCGGCAGGGGTTCAGCCCCAGCATTTT; CDR3 protein: CASRSAGVQPQHF
D gene: TRBD2; J gene: TRBJ2-5; clone size: -; V gene: TRBV7-6; CDR3 DNA: TGTGCCAGCAGCTTAGTACCAGCGGGAGTATCTGAGACCCAGTACTTC; CDR3 protein: CASSLVPAGVSETQYF
D gene: TRBD1; J gene: TRBJ1-2; clone size: -; V gene: TRBV5-6; CDR3 DNA: TGTGCCAGCAGTCCCGGGACAGGGGGCGCGGTTGGCTACACCTTC; CDR3 protein: CASSPGTGGAVGYTF
D gene: TRBD2; J gene: TRBJ2-7; clone size: -; V gene: TRBV5-6; CDR3 DNA: TGTGCCAGCAGCCCCGGGACTAGTGAGTACGAGCAGTACTTC; CDR3 protein: CASSPGTSEYEQYF
D gene: -; J gene: TRBJ1-1; clone size: -; V gene: TRBV29-1; CDR3 DNA: TGCAGCGTTGAAGATCTAGGGACACGGAGAGGGACTGAAGCTTTCTTT; CDR3 protein: CSVEDLGTRRGTEAFF
D gene: TRBD1; J gene: TRBJ2-6; clone size: -; V gene: TRBV6-1; CDR3 DNA: TGTGCCAGCAGTGAAAAACAGGGGAAAGTCTCTGGGGCCAACGTCCTGACTTTC; CDR3 protein: CASSEKQGKVSGANVLTF
D gene: TRBD2; J gene: TRBJ2-5; clone size: -; V gene: TRBV28; CDR3 DNA: TGTGCCAGCAGTCCGGCGGGGGGCGCGTCGCAAGAGACCCAGTACTTC; CDR3 protein: CASSPAGGASQETQYF
D gene: TRBD1; J gene: TRBJ1-2; clone size: -; V gene: TRBV29-1; CDR3 DNA: TGCAGCGTTGGTGGGACAGGGGGTCCCGTCTATGGCTACACCTTC; CDR3 protein: CSVGGTGGPVYGYTF
D gene: TRBD1; J gene: TRBJ1-5; clone size: -; V gene: TRBV30; CDR3 DNA: TGTGCCTGGAGTTACACTAACAGGGGAGGTGAGCATTTT; CDR3 protein: CAWSYTNRGGEHF
D gene: TRBD2; J gene: TRBJ2-7; clone size: -; V gene: TRBV28; CDR3 DNA: TGTGCCAGCAGTGCGGTAGCGGGAGTTATATCCTACGAGCAGTACTTC; CDR3 protein: CASSAVAGVISYEQYF
D gene: TRBD1; J gene: TRBJ2-7; clone size: -; V gene: TRBV5-8; CDR3 DNA: TGTGCCAGCAGATCGGGACAGGGATACGAGCAGTACTTC; CDR3 protein: CASRSGQGYEQYF
D gene: -; J gene: TRBJ1-1; clone size: few; V gene: TRBV10-1; CDR3 DNA: TGCGCCAGCAGCCAGGGGAATGAAGCTTTCTTT; CDR3 protein: CASSQGNEAFF
D gene: TRBD1; J gene: TRBJ1-4; clone size: -; V gene: TRBV23-1; CDR3 DNA: TGCGCCAGCAGGACCGGGACAGGGCGTGAAAAACTGTTTTTT; CDR3 protein: CASRTGTGREKLFF
D gene: -; J gene: TRBJ1-5; clone size: -; V gene: TRBV30; CDR3 DNA: TGTGCCTGGAGTGTAGGGGCAGCTAGCAATCAGCCCCAGCATTTT; CDR3 protein: CAWSVGAASNQPQHF
D gene: -; J gene: TRBJ1-1; clone size: -; V gene: TRBV7-9; CDR3 DNA: TGTGCCAGCAGCTTAGAGTGGGGGGTCCAGCTGAACACTGAAGCTTTCTTT; CDR3 protein: CASSLEWGVQLNTEAFF
D gene: TRBD2; J gene: TRBJ2-3; clone size: -; V gene: TRBV5-4; CDR3 DNA: TGTGCCAGCAGCCAGACTAGCGGGAGTGTAGATACGCAGTATTTT; CDR3 protein: CASSQTSGSVDTQYF
D gene: -; J gene: TRBJ2-5; clone size: -; V gene: TRBV7-9; CDR3 DNA: TGTGCCAGCAGCCAGGTGCCGGGCGTCGAGCGGGAGACCCAGTACTTC; CDR3 protein: CASSQVPGVERETQYF
D gene: TRBD1; J gene: TRBJ1-3; clone size: -; V gene: TRBV6-5; CDR3 DNA: TGTGCCAGCAGTGACAGGGTTGGAAACACCATATATTTT; CDR3 protein: CASSDRVGNTIYF
D gene: TRBD2; J gene: TRBJ2-1; clone size: few; V gene: TRBV28; CDR3 DNA: TGTGCCAGCAGTCCCCGGGGGACTAGCGGTTACAATGAGCAGTTCTTC; CDR3 protein: CASSPRGTSGYNEQFF
D gene: TRBD1; J gene: TRBJ2-7; clone size: -; V gene: TRBV6-6; CDR3 DNA: TGTGCCAGCAGTAACCCGGGACAGGGTTCCTACGAGCAGTACTTC; CDR3 protein: CASSNPGQGSYEQYF
D gene: -; J gene: TRBJ2-1; clone size: -; V gene: TRBV27; CDR3 DNA: TGTGCCAGCAGTTCATCGGGAGTGGAGCAGTTCTTC; CDR3 protein: CASSSSGVEQFF
D gene: TRBD1; J gene: TRBJ2-1; clone size: few; V gene: TRBV19; CDR3 DNA: TGTGCCAGTAGTATGAGGGGGTCTTGGACAGGGGTCTCCTACAATGAGCAGTTCTTC; CDR3 protein: CASSMRGSWTGVSYNEQFF
D gene: -; J gene: TRBJ2-7; clone size: few; V gene: TRBV7-6; CDR3 DNA: TGTGCCAGCAGCCCCCGGAGGGGGCCGGACGAGCAGTACTTC; CDR3 protein: CASSPRRGPDEQYF
D gene: -; J gene: TRBJ2-2; clone size: -; V gene: TRBV6-5; CDR3 DNA: TGTGCCAGCAGTTACTCACGGACTTCTAACACCGGGGAGCTGTTTTTT; CDR3 protein: CASSYSRTSNTGELFF
D gene: TRBD1; J gene: TRBJ2-3; clone size: -; V gene: TRBV5-1; CDR3 DNA: TGCGCCAGCAGCCCAAGGACAGGGGTCTCAGATACGCAGTATTTT; CDR3 protein: CASSPRTGVSDTQYF
D gene: TRBD1; J gene: TRBJ1-5; clone size: -; V gene: TRBV28; CDR3 DNA: TGTGCCAGCAGTTCGGAACAGGGGGGTAATCAGCCCCAGCATTTT; CDR3 protein: CASSSEQGGNQPQHF
D gene: -; J gene: TRBJ2-5; clone size: -; V gene: TRBV10-3; CDR3 DNA: TGTGCCATCAGTGAGTCGAAAGTTATCTCGCGCAAAGAGACCCAGTACTTC; CDR3 protein: CAISESKVISRKETQYF
D gene: -; J gene: TRBJ2-1; clone size: -; V gene: TRBV19; CDR3 DNA: TGTGCCAGTAGTATAACCCGAGGGAATGAGCAGTTCTTC; CDR3 protein: CASSITRGNEQFF
D gene: TRBD2; J gene: TRBJ2-2; clone size: -; V gene: TRBV10-1; CDR3 DNA: TGCGCCAGCGGGACTAGCGGGAGTACCGGGGAGCTGTTTTTT; CDR3 protein: CASGTSGSTGELFF
D gene: TRBD1; J gene: TRBJ2-7; clone size: -; V gene: TRBV6-5; CDR3 DNA: TGTGCCAGCAGTTACGGGCACAGGGGGCGCGGCGAGCAGTACTTC; CDR3 protein: CASSYGHRGRGEQYF
D gene: TRBD1; J gene: TRBJ2-7; clone size: -; V gene: TRBV29-1; CDR3 DNA: TGCAGCGTTGGCCCGACAGGGGACGAGCAGTACTTC; CDR3 protein: CSVGPTGDEQYF